A single sample is the source of the 21 T cell receptor beta chains below, sequenced in a study of metastatic and nonmetastatic thyroid tumors. All patients were treatment-naive before thyroid surgery. With MiXCR, TCRdb called clones anew from the PCR reads. The data show some 33,000 clones, with roughly a tenth seen just once and 16% held by the top ten. Source material: blood. These receptors were taken from a female donor with papillary thyroid cancer or a benign thyroid nodule (not recorded which). Some clones in this sample may be carry-over from other donors' samples.

This clone was seen many times. The V call is TRBV11-2, the J call TRBJ2-1, with D maybe TRBD2 (6 bases). Per germline, CDR1 SGHAT and CDR2 FQNNGV. The CDR3 covers 16 residues. The V end lost 0 bases, the J end lost 6 bases, and 15 bases lay between the germline ends. The CDR3 sequence is CASSLDQGVGGNEQFF. The CDR3 bases are TGTGCCAGCAGCTTAGATCAGGGAGTGGGGGGCAATGAGCAGTTCTTC.

This clone occurred many times. The CDR3 loop reads CASSQRETSYEQYF. Here the CDR3 DNA reads TGTGCCAGCAGCCAGCGGGAGACTTCCTACGAGCAGTACTTC. V is TRBV7-9 and J is TRBJ2-7, with TRBD2 matching 8 bases. Germline assignment: CDR1 SEHNR and CDR2 FQNEAQ (reference sequence). This CDR3 has 14 amino acids. V shed 5 bases and J 1 base; nucleotides not matched to a gene: 4.

V and J are TRBV7-2 and TRBJ2-1; a weak D match, TRBD2 (6 bases). Deletions cut 3 bases from V and 3 bases from J, with 12 bases between. The germline V gene has CDR1 SGHTA and CDR2 FQGNSA. The CDR3 length is 15 residues. The CDR3 sequence is CASSFSGTFYNEQFF. The CDR3 coding sequence is TGTGCCAGCAGCTTTAGCGGTACTTTCTACAATGAGCAGTTCTTC.

Sample share makes this clone medium-sized. J is TRBJ2-6 and V is TRBV6-1, with unresolved D. Trimming took off 2 bases at V and 2 bases at J, with 7 bases between the two ends. Germline loops: CDR1 MNHNS, CDR2 SASEGT. This CDR3 has 15 amino acids. The CDR3 DNA follows: TGTGCCAGCAGTGAAATAGTCCCTGGGGCCAACGTCCTGACTTTC. This encodes CASSEIVPGANVLTF.

With regard to this clone: The junction departs from the called germline gene at one end, perhaps through a read error. The chain combines TRBV6-2 or TRBV6-3 with TRBJ2-6; perhaps TRBD2 as D (5 bases). CDR3 length: 15 amino acids. Germline assignment: CDR1 MNHEY and CDR2 SVGEGT. CDR3 nucleotide sequence: TGTGCTAGCAGATACGGGGAGCCCGGGGCCAACGTCCTGACTTTC. Amino acid sequence: CASRYGEPGANVLTF.

This clone was seen many times. The CDR3 nucleotides read TGTGCCAGCAACCTCCCAGGGGGTGTAGAGACCCAGTACTTC. Translated: CASNLPGGVETQYF. The V and J genes are TRBV6-1 and TRBJ2-5; TRBD1 matches 7 bases. The CDR3 has 14 amino acids. Germline CDR1 and CDR2: MNHNS and SASEGT. Trimming removed 7 bases from V and 4 bases from J; junction bases left unmatched: 9.

This clone was detected many times. This rearrangement joins TRBV14 to TRBJ2-1; the match to TRBD2 covers 12 bases. J gave up 14 bases and V 1 base, and 12 bases lay outside the gene matches. Germline values: CDR1 SGHDN, CDR2 FVKESK. The CDR3 is 16 residues long. Here the CDR3 reads CASSQVSSLAGGLKFF. The CDR3 region has the DNA TGTGCCAGCAGCCAAGTTTCTTCCCTAGCGGGAGGGCTTAAGTTCTTC.

This clone was seen many times. The chain uses TRBV10-1 and TRBJ2-1; TRBD1 might be the D (5 bases). The CDR3 totals 13 residues. CDR1 and CDR2 (germline): WNHNN, SYGVQD (reference sequence). Trimming left V 8 bases short and J 4 bases short, with 12 bases between. Written as DNA, the CDR3 is TGCGCCAGCTCTGGGGCAGGGTACAATGAGCAGTTCTTC. Its protein is CASSGAGYNEQFF.

In its sample, this clone was seen many times. Other DNA sequences within the sample encode an identical CDR3. The gene calls are TRBV18 and TRBJ2-7; 7 nucleotides align to TRBD1. V lost 6 bases to trimming and J lost 6 bases; unmatched junction nucleotides: 8. This CDR3 spans 13 amino acids. Germline loops: CDR1 KGHSH, CDR2 LQKENI. Here the CDR3 DNA reads TGTGCCAGCTCGGTCCGGGACAGAGGCGAGCAGTACTTC. Its translation is CASSVRDRGEQYF.

This clone was seen repeatedly, ten times or more. The CDR3 region is CARAMGGENTEAFF. CDR3 in DNA: TGCGCCAGGGCAATGGGAGGGGAAAACACTGAAGCTTTCTTT. The V call is TRBV10-1, the J call TRBJ1-1, with a possible D match to TRBD1 (5 bases). CDR1 is WNHNN, CDR2 SYGVQD, per germline (reference sequence). Trimming removed 9 bases from V and 2 bases from J, with 16 bases in between. This CDR3 is 14 amino acids long.

This clone came up a few times. At the DNA level, this CDR3 is encoded by other sequences in the same sample as well. This chain connects TRBV11-3 to TRBJ2-3; D is possibly TRBD1 or TRBD2 (6 bases each). Trimming removed 1 base at V and 0 bases at J, with 8 bases between. The CDR3 covers 15 residues. Germline V CDR1 and CDR2: SGHNT, YENEEA. The CDR3 sequence: CASSLGGASTDTQYF. In DNA, the CDR3 is TGTGCCAGCAGCTTAGGGGGGGCGAGCACAGATACGCAGTATTTT.

This clone was found many times. The chain recombines TRBV30 with TRBJ2-2, with D maybe TRBD1 (5 bases). Germline values: CDR1 GTSNPN, CDR2 SVGIG (reference sequence). The V and J ends lost 3 bases and 2 bases respectively, with 7 bases between them. This CDR3 has 13 amino acids. CDR3 bases: TGTGCCTGGAGGCAGGGTAACACCGGGGAGCTGTTTTTT. Translation: CAWRQGNTGELFF.

This clone came up many times. The chain uses TRBV6-2 or TRBV6-3 and TRBJ2-3, with D possibly being TRBD1 or TRBD2 (5 bases each). Germline assignment: CDR1 MNHEY and CDR2 SVGEGT. The germline V and J ends were trimmed by 2 bases and 0 bases, with 9 bases remaining between them. CDR3 size: 15 residues. The CDR3 sequence: CASSYGWGSTDTQYF. CDR3 in DNA: TGTGCCAGCAGTTACGGATGGGGGAGCACAGATACGCAGTATTTT.

This clone was detected many times. J is TRBJ2-7 and V is TRBV5-1; D tentatively reads TRBD1 or TRBD2 (6 bases each). The V end lost 7 bases, the J end lost 2 bases, and 16 bases lay between the germline ends. CDR3 length equals 14 residues. Germline V lookup: CDR1 SGHRS, CDR2 YFSETQ. The CDR3 DNA reads as TGCGCCAGCGGCCTGGAGGGACACACCTACGAGCAGTACTTC. Translated: CASGLEGHTYEQYF.

This clone was found many times. V gene TRBV28 combines with J gene TRBJ1-5; no clear D gene. Germline V CDR1 and CDR2: MDHEN, SYDVKM. V was shortened by 5 bases and J by 3 bases, with 14 bases between the two germline ends. The CDR3 consists of 15 residues. The CDR3 coding sequence is TGTGCCAGCAGTCTCCTGCGGGCTATCAATCAGCCCCAGCATTTT. The encoded protein is CASSLLRAINQPQHF.

This clone was counted many times. This rearrangement joins TRBV18 to TRBJ2-2; 8 bases are a match to TRBD2. CDR1 and CDR2 from the germline V gene are KGHSH and LQKENI. CDR3 length: 14 amino acids. V was clipped by 5 bases and J by 9 bases; unmatched bases: 8. CDR3 nucleotide sequence: TGTGCCAGCTCAAATAGCGGGACCTTTAGGGAGCTGTTTTTT. Amino acids: CASSNSGTFRELFF.

The chain employs TRBV12-3 or TRBV12-4 and TRBJ1-2; no clear D gene. The V end lost 5 bases, the J end lost 2 bases, and 18 bases lay between the germline ends. This CDR3 region has 16 residues. The CDR3 protein is CASSPRSRTGNYGYTF. CDR3 nucleotides: TGTGCCAGCAGTCCACGATCCCGAACGGGGAACTATGGCTACACCTTC.

The V gene is TRBV11-3, the J gene TRBJ2-2; 9 bases agree with TRBD1. The V segment lost 3 bases and the J segment 5 bases; nucleotides outside the gene matches: 1. CDR1 is SGHNT and CDR2 is YENEEA in the germline V gene. This CDR3 region has 14 residues. CDR3: CASSFDRGTGELFF. The CDR3 nucleotides read TGTGCCAGCAGCTTCGACAGGGGGACCGGGGAGCTGTTTTTT.

Ten or more counts support this clone. The chain has TRBV10-1 and TRBJ2-7; possibly TRBD1 for D (5 bases). Germline V gene sequence: CDR1 WNHNN, CDR2 SYGVQD (reference sequence). V lost 4 bases to trimming and J lost 5 bases, with 15 bases between them. The CDR3 runs to 14 residues. CDR3 in DNA: TGCGCCAGCAGTGGCGCAGGGTCGCAGGACGAGCAGTACTTC. Amino acid sequence: CASSGAGSQDEQYF.

This clone was seen at least ten times. The chain links TRBV9 to TRBJ1-2, with D uncertain. Germline-derived CDR1 and CDR2 are SGDLS and YYNGEE. The CDR3 loop spans 14 amino acids. Trimming cost V 2 bases and J 8 bases, with 16 bases left between them. The CDR3 DNA follows: TGTGCCAGCAGCGTCGGCGGAGGGATTAGCGGCTACACCTTC. It is translated as CASSVGGGISGYTF.

This chain links TRBV6-2 or TRBV6-3 with TRBJ2-5; 9 bases are shared with TRBD1. The CDR3 runs to 14 residues. CDR1 and CDR2 (germline): MNHEY, SVGEGT. Trimming took 7 bases from V and 4 from J; bases not matched to a gene: 7. The CDR3 coding sequence is TGTGCCAGCAATCCGGGACAGGGAGGAGAGACCCAGTACTTC. It translates to CASNPGQGGETQYF.